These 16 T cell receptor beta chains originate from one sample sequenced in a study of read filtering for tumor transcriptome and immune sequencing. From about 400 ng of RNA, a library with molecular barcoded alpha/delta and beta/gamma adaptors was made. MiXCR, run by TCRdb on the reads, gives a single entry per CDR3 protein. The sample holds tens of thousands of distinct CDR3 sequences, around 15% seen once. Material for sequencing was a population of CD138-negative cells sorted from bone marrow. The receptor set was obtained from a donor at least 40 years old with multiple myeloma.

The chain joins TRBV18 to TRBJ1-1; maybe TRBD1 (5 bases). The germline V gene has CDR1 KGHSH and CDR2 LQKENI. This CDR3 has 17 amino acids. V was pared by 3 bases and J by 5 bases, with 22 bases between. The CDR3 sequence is CASSPPPRGSTGTEAFF. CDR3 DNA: TGTGCCAGCTCACCCCCCCCCCGGGGCTCCACGGGAACTGAAGCTTTCTTT.

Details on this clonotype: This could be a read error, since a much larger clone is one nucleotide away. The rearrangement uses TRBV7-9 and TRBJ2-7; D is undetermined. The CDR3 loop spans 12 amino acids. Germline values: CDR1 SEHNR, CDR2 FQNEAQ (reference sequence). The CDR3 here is CASRVGHYERYF. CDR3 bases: TGTGCCAGCAGGGTGGGCCACTACGAGCGGTACTTC.

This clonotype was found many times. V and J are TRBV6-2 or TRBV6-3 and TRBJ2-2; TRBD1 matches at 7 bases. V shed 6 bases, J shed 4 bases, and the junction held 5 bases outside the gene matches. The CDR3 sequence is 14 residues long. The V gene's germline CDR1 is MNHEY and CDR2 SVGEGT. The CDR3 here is CASRGDRPTGELFF. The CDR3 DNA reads TGTGCCAGCAGGGGGGACAGACCCACCGGGGAGCTGTTTTTT.

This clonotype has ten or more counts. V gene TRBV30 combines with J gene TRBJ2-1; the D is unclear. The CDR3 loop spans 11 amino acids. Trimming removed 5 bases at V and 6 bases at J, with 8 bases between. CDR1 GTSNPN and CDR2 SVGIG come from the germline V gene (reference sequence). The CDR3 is CAWAHSNEQFF. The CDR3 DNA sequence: TGTGCCTGGGCACATTCCAATGAGCAGTTCTTC.

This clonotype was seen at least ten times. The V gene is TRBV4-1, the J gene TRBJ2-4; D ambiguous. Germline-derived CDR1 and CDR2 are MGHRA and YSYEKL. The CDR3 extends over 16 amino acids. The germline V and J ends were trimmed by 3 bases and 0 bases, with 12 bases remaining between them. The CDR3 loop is CASSQRVNLAKNIQYF. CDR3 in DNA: TGCGCCAGCAGCCAGAGAGTGAATCTAGCCAAAAACATTCAGTACTTC.

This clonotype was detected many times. CDR3 region: CASSLYTGLRASGANVLTF. The CDR3 DNA reads as TGTGCCAGCAGCCTTTACACAGGGTTAAGGGCCTCTGGGGCCAACGTCCTGACTTTC. The J gene is TRBJ2-6, the V gene TRBV7-6; tentative D call: TRBD1 (6 bases). This CDR3 has 19 amino acids. Trimming pared 5 bases from V and 0 bases from J, leaving 20 bases between. Germline assignment: CDR1 SGHVS and CDR2 FNYEAQ.

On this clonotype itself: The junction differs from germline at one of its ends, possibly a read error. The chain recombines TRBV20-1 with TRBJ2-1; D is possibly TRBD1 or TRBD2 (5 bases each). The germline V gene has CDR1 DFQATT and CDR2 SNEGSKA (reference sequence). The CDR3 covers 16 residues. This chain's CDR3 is CSARDPGTTGYNGQFF. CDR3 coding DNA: TGCAGTGCTAGAGATCCGGGGACCACCGGCTACAATGGGCAGTTCTTC.

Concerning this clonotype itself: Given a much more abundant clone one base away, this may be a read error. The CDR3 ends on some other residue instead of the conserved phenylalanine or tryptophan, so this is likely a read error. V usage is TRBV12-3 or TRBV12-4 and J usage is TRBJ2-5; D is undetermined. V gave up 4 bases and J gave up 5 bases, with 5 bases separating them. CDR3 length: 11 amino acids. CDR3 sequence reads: CASSYLETQYL. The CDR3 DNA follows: TGTGCCAGCAGTTATCTGGAGACCCAGTACCTC.

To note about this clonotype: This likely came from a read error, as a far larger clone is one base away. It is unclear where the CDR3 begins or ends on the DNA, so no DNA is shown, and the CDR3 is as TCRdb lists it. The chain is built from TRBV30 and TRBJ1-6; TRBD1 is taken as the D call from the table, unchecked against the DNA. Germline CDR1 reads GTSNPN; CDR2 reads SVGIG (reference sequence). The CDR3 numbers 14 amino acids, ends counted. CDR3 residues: CAWRVGQGAPEALF.

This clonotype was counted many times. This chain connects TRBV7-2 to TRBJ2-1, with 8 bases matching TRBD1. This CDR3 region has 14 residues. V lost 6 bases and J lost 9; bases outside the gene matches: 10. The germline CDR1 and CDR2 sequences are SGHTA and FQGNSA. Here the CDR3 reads CASSQIQGAGEQFF. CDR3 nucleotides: TGTGCCAGCAGTCAAATTCAGGGGGCGGGTGAGCAGTTCTTC.

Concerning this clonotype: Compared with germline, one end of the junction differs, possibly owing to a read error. CDR3 coding DNA: TGTGCCAGCAGTCGGGACTACACCGGGGAGCTGTCTTTT. Amino acid sequence: CASSRDYTGELSF. The chain carries TRBV12-3 or TRBV12-4 and TRBJ2-2; the match to TRBD2 covers 7 bases. This CDR3 has 13 amino acids.

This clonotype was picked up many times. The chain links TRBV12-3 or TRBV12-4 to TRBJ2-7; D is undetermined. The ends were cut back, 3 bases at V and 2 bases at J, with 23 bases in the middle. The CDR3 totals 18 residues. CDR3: CASSFLIGSVPRTYEQYF. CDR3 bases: TGTGCCAGCAGTTTCTTGATCGGGTCGGTGCCCAGAACCTACGAGCAGTACTTC.

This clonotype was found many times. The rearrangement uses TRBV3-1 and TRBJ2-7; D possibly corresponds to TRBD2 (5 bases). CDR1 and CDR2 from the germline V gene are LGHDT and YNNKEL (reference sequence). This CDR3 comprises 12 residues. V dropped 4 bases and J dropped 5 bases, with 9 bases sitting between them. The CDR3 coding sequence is TGTGCCAGCAGCCTCACTAGAAACGAGCAGTACTTC. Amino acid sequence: CASSLTRNEQYF.

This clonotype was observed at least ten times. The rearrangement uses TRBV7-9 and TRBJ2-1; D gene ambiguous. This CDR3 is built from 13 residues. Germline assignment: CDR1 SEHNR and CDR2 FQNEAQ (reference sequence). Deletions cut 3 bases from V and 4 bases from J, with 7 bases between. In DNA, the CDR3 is TGTGCCAGCAGCTTCCCACCATACAATGAGCAGTTCTTC. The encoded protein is CASSFPPYNEQFF.

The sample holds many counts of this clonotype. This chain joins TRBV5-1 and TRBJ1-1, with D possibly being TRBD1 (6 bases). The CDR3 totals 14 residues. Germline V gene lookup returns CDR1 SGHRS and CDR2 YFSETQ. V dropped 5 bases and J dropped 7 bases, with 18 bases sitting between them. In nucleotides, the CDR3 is TGCGCCAGCAGAAGGATGGGGGGACAAGGTGAAGCTTTCTTT. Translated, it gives CASRRMGGQGEAFF.

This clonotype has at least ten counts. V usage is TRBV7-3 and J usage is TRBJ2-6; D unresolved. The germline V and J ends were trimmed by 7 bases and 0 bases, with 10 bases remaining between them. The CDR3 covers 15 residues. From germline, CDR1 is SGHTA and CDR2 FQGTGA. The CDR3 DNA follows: TGTGCCAGCACCCCGTCAGACTCTGGGGCCAACGTCCTGACTTTC. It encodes CASTPSDSGANVLTF.